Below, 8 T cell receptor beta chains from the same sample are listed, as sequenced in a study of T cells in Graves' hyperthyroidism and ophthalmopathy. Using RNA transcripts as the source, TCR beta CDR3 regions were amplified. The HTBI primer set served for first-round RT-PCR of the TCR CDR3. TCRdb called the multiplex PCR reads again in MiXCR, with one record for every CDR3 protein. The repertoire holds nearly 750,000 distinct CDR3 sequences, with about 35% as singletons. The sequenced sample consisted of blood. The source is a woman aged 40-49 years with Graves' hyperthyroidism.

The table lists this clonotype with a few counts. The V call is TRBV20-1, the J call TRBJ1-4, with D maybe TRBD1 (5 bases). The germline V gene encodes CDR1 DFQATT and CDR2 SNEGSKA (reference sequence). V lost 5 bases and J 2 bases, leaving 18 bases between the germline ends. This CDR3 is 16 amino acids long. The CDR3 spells CSAFTGYRTTNEKLFF. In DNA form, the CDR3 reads TGCAGTGCTTTCACAGGATATAGGACGACTAATGAAAAACTGTTTTTT.

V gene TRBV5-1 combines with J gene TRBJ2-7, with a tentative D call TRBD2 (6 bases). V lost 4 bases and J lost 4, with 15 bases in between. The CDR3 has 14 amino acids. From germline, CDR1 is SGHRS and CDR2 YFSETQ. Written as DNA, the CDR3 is TGCGCCAGCAGCATAACCGGGACTGAATACGAGCAGTACTTC. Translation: CASSITGTEYEQYF.

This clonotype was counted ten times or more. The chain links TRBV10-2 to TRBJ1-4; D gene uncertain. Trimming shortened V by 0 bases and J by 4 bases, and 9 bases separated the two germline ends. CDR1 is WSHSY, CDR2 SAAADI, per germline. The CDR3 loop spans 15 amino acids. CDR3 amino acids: CASSESIGLNEKLFF. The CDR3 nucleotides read TGCGCCAGCAGTGAGTCGATCGGTCTTAATGAAAAACTGTTTTTT.

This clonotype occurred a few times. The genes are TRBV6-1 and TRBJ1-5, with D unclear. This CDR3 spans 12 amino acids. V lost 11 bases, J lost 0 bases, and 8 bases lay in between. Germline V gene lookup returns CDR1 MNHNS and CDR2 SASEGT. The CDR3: CAAQSSNQPQHF. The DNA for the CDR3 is TGTGCCGCCCAGAGTAGCAATCAGCCCCAGCATTTT.

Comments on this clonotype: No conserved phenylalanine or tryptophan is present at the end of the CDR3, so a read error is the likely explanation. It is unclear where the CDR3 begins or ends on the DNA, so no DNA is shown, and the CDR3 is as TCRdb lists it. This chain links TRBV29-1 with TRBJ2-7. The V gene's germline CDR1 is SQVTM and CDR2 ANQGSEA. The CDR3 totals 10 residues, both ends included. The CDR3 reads CSVVPRTPSY.

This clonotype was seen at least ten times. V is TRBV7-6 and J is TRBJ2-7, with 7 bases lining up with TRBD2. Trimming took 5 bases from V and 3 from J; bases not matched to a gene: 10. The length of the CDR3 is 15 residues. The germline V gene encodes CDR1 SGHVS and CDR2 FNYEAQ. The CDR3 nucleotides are TGTGCCAGCAGCCCAAAGGGAGGGAAAGACTACGAGCAGTACTTC. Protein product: CASSPKGGKDYEQYF.

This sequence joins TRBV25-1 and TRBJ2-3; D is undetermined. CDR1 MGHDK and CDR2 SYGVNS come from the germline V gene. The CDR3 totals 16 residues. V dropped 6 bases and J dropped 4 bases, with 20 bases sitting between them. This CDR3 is CASSPTYGVGADTQYF. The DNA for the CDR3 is TGTGCCAGCAGCCCAACGTATGGGGTGGGCGCAGATACGCAGTATTTT. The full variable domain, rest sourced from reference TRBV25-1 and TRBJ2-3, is EADIYQTPRYLVIGTGKKITLECSQTMGHDKMYWYQQDPGMELHLIHYSYGVNSTEKGDLSSESTVSRIRTEHFPLTLESARPSHTSQYLCASSPTYGVGADTQYFGPGTRLTVL.

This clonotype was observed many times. CDR3 DNA sequence: TGTGCCAGCAGGTCCTCGACAGGCACAGAAGCTTTCTTT. As protein: CASRSSTGTEAFF. The chain carries TRBV7-9 and TRBJ1-1; the D gene is possibly TRBD1 (6 bases). Germline V lookup: CDR1 SEHNR, CDR2 FQNEAQ (reference sequence). The V end was cut by 6 bases, the J end by 8 bases, with 16 bases between. This CDR3 is 13 amino acids long.